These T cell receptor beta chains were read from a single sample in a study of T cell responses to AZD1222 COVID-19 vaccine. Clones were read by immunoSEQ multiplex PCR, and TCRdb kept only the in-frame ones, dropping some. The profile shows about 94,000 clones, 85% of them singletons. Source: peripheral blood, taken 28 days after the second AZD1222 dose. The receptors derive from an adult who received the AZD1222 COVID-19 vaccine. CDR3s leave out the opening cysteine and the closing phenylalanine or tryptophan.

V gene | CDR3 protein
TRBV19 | ASSIVGGAYEQY
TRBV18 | ASSTSGEGPQH
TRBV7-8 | ASSPPGQPQH
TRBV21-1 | ASSPEGRTGSEQY
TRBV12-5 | ASGLVHSSYNEQF
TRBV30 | AFGLAGGVETQY
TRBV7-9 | ASSLGTTVKNIQY
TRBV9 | ASSVELLDTQY
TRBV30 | AWDRVAGQPQH
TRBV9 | ASSGWRGSTDTQY
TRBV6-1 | ASSEEQGLFYEQY
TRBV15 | ATSRDWRNEQF
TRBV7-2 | ASSSGQRYNSPLH
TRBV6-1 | ASSETGNTEAF
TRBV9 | ASSVQTYNEQF
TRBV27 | ASSLILAGGRETQY
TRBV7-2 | ASSYTSGAYNEQF
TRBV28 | ASTRENYEQY
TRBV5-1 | ASSLKDGDQPQH
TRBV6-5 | ASTSGGYNEQF
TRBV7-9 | ASRATSGRESSYNEQF
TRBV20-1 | SADRGDTQY
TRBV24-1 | ATSAIGGRNTEAF
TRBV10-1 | ASSESIGIGSDGYT
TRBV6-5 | ASSAQEATTRLF
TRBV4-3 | ASSQLAGAGELF
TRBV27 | ASVSVGRTNYGYT
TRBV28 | ASSLKGQPQH
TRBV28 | ASSLFSSYEQY
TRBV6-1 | ASSVAGPRGYT
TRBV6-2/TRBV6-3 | ASSRLGVLDTQY
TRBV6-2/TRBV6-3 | ASSYGTGGKQPQH
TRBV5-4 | ASSPKLAGEALAKNIQY
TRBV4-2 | ASSQESGPDSPLH
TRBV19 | ASSTRAGANYEQY
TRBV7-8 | ASSQRDRSYYGYT
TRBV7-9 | ASEGRVHGYT
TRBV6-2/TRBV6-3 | ASSRSGELF
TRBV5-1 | ASSPRGSGGNGKQF
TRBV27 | AGTGCNQPQH
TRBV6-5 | ASSSGQGGTYEQY
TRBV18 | ASSPTSGLASTDTQY
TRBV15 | ATSRGHDRAHQPQH
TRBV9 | ASSVGGGASGELF
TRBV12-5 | ASGLGATPITDTQY